This T cell receptor (beta chain) was retrieved from a study of CD8+ T cells in alopecia areata. Treatment of the sample: oral pan-JAK inhibitor, 5-10 mg twice daily. Germline CDR1 reads LGHNA; CDR2 reads YSLEER. The CDR3 sequence is 14 residues long. V was clipped by 2 bases and J by 5 bases, with 13 bases between them. It was cDNA, reverse transcribed from extracted RNA, that served as the sequencing template. Data came from immunoSEQ multiplex PCR; TCRdb stores just in-frame clones and leaves some out. The data hold about 110,000 clones, with roughly 84% observed a single time. The sequence was obtained from a human donor with alopecia areata. The gene calls are TRBV4-3 and TRBJ2-7; D may correspond to TRBD1 or TRBD2 (5 bases each). The sequencing used CD8+ T cells sorted from blood, collected at week 24, from a patient treated with tofacitinib. The CDR3 is CASSQSMGDHEQYF. The CDR3 DNA follows: TGCGCCAGCAGCCAATCAATGGGGGACCACGAGCAGTACTTC.